This T cell receptor (beta chain) emerged from a study of blood T cell repertoires in COVID-19. Looking at the study overall: The study drew acute and convalescent COVID-19 samples from the United States, Italy and Spain. The analysed material was cDNA or gDNA that came from T cells, B-cell-depleted T cells, or PBMCs.

Study processing details: Estimates of nucleated cell counts were drawn from the amplification of reference gene primers. The repertoire was sequenced with immunoSEQ multiplex PCR; TCRdb's copy has only in-frame clones and lacks some. V and J calls and clone size are those listed in that table; D and trimming were worked out from the DNA. The sample has about 150,000 clones, about 80% seen once; the top ten hold 29%. The material sequenced was peripheral blood. The TCR originated in a woman aged 55-69 years with acute or convalescent COVID-19.

The CDR3 sequence: CASSQLSGTGYGYTF. Written as DNA, the CDR3 is TGTGCCAGCAGCCAATTATCCGGGACAGGCTATGGCTACACCTTC. The V gene is TRBV3-1 (or the pseudogene TRBV3-2), the J gene TRBJ1-2, with 8 bases aligning to TRBD1. Trimming removed 2 bases from V and 4 bases from J; junction bases left unmatched: 6. From germline, CDR1 is LGHDT and CDR2 YNNKEL (reference sequence). This CDR3 comprises 15 residues.